Shown below are 32 T cell receptor beta chains from a single sample sequenced in a study of monozygotic twins with inflammatory bowel disease. TCRdb reanalyzed the 5' RACE reads, giving one entry per CDR3 protein sequence and no DNA. Its listing shows approximately 45,000 distinct CDR3 sequences. The specimen sequenced was blood. These receptors came from a human donor with ulcerative colitis or Crohn's disease, or a healthy co-twin of an affected twin (not recorded which).

This chain joins TRBV7-2 and TRBJ1-2; TCRdb names TRBD1, which stays unverified in the absence of DNA. The CDR3 consists of 15 residues. Germline-derived CDR1 and CDR2 are SGHTA and FQGNSA. CDR3 in amino acids: CASSSGQGWDYGYTF. Together with reference TRBV7-2 and TRBJ1-2, the CDR3 gives the full variable domain: GAGVSQSPSNKVTEKGKDVELRCDPISGHTALYWYRQSLGQGLEFLIYFQGNSAPDKSGLPSDRFSAERTGGSVSTLTIQRTQQEDSAVYLCASSSGQGWDYGYTFGSGTRLTVV.

The rearrangement joins TRBV11-2 to TRBJ2-1; the TCRdb call, TRBD1, lacks DNA for checking. Germline CDR1 reads SGHAT; CDR2 reads FQNNGV. The length of the CDR3 is 16 residues. This CDR3 reads CASSLSGGPSYNEQFF.

The genes are TRBV7-2 and TRBJ2-5; TCRdb returns TRBD1, unconfirmable since there is no DNA. The CDR3 totals 15 residues. The V gene's germline CDR1 is SGHTA and CDR2 FQGNSA. This CDR3 is CASSALGTGEETQYF. Variable domain in full (rest from reference TRBV7-2 and TRBJ2-5): GAGVSQSPSNKVTEKGKDVELRCDPISGHTALYWYRQSLGQGLEFLIYFQGNSAPDKSGLPSDRFSAERTGGSVSTLTIQRTQQEDSAVYLCASSALGTGEETQYFGPGTRLLVL.

The chain links TRBV10-3 to TRBJ2-7; with no DNA, the TCRdb D assignment of TRBD2 cannot be verified. CDR1 and CDR2 (germline): ENHRY, SYGVKD. CDR3 length: 13 residues. CDR3 sequence reads: CAIRLAGADEQYF.

The genes are TRBV12-3 or TRBV12-4 and TRBJ2-7; absent DNA, TCRdb's TRBD1 call cannot be checked. The CDR3 totals 12 residues. CDR3 sequence: CASSGDTYEQYF.

The chain has TRBV28 and TRBJ2-7. This CDR3 has 13 residues. Germline V gives CDR1 MDHEN, CDR2 SYDVKM. Here the CDR3 reads CASTIPGPYEQYF.

The chain has TRBV7-9 and TRBJ2-7; TCRdb names TRBD1, which stays unverified in the absence of DNA. Germline V gene data show CDR1 as SEHNR and CDR2 as FQNEAQ (reference sequence). This CDR3 spans 14 amino acids. The CDR3 here is CASSLAPGNYEQYF.

The chain carries TRBV20-1 and TRBJ1-5; checking the TCRdb D call of TRBD1 is not possible without DNA. This CDR3 is built from 13 residues. Germline assignment: CDR1 DFQATT and CDR2 SNEGSKA (reference sequence). The CDR3 sequence: CSIGRGRNQPQHF.

The CDR3 spells CASSTMTSGKRTDTQYF. V usage is TRBV19 and J usage is TRBJ2-3; TCRdb lists TRBD2, though no DNA is available to test this call. Germline V lookup: CDR1 LNHDA, CDR2 SQIVND (reference sequence). The CDR3 is 17 amino acids. Based on the CDR3 plus reference TRBV19 and TRBJ2-3, the full variable domain is DGGITQSPKYLFRKEGQNVTLSCEQNLNHDAMYWYRQDPGQGLRLIYYSQIVNDFQKGDIAEGYSVSREKKESFPLTVTSAQKNPTAFYLCASSTMTSGKRTDTQYFGPGTRLTVL.

The V and J genes are TRBV20-1 and TRBJ2-7; TCRdb lists TRBD2, though no DNA is available to test this call. The CDR3 consists of 15 residues. CDR1 and CDR2 (germline): DFQATT, SNEGSKA (reference sequence). The CDR3 loop is CSARPPSGGRDEQYF.

The genes are TRBV7-2 and TRBJ2-1; TCRdb returns TRBD1, unconfirmable since there is no DNA. The germline V gene encodes CDR1 SGHTA and CDR2 FQGNSA. The CDR3 totals 15 residues. CDR3 protein: CASSIRQGGYNEQFF.

This chain connects TRBV3-1 to TRBJ2-3; TCRdb indicates TRBD1, and absent DNA this call remains unverified. The germline V gene encodes CDR1 LGHDT and CDR2 YNNKEL (reference sequence). The CDR3 is 16 amino acids. This CDR3 reads CASSQEGTGGSATQYF.

The chain joins TRBV3-1 to TRBJ1-1. The CDR3 has 12 residues. Germline V CDR1 and CDR2: LGHDT, YNNKEL (reference sequence). The CDR3 loop is CASSSGRSEAFF.

The chain couples TRBV23-1 to TRBJ1-5. TRBV23-1 is given ORF status, its function remaining uncertain. This CDR3 is 13 amino acids long. The CDR3 loop is CASSHPLRQPQHF.

The rearrangement joins TRBV4-3 to TRBJ1-2; TCRdb lists TRBD1, though no DNA is available to test this call. The CDR3 is made up of 15 amino acids. Germline values: CDR1 LGHNA, CDR2 YSLEER. CDR3 in amino acids: CASSQGVGQTYGYTF.

The V gene is TRBV12-3 or TRBV12-4, the J gene TRBJ2-1; with no DNA, the TCRdb D assignment of TRBD2 cannot be verified. The CDR3 sequence is 15 residues long. The CDR3 sequence: CASSLVLASTNEQFF.

The V call is TRBV5-1, the J call TRBJ2-7; TCRdb's D call, TRBD2, is unchecked because there is no DNA. Looked up from germline, CDR1 is SGHRS and CDR2 is YFSETQ. The length of the CDR3 is 18 residues. Here the CDR3 reads CASPPPNRKGLAGDEQYF.

The chain couples TRBV15 to TRBJ1-6; TCRdb calls TRBD1, which cannot be checked without DNA. CDR3 length equals 18 residues. Germline V gene sequence: CDR1 LNHNV, CDR2 YYDKDF (reference sequence). The CDR3 loop reads CATSRDPPGLTYNSPLHF. The whole variable domain, filled in from reference TRBV15 and TRBJ1-6, reads DAMVIQNPRYQVTQFGKPVTLSCSQTLNHNVMYWYQQKSSQAPKLLFHYYDKDFNNEADTPDNFQSRRPNTSFCFLDIRSPGLGDTAMYLCATSRDPPGLTYNSPLHFGNGTRLTVT.

The rearrangement uses TRBV12-3 or TRBV12-4 and TRBJ2-7; the D gene TCRdb calls, TRBD2, cannot be checked with no DNA. This CDR3 comprises 12 residues. CDR3 sequence: CAPGLPSYEQYF.

The chain has TRBV20-1 and TRBJ2-3; TCRdb names TRBD2, which stays unverified in the absence of DNA. Germline V lookup: CDR1 DFQATT, CDR2 SNEGSKA (reference sequence). CDR3 length: 16 amino acids. The CDR3 is CSAETSGGALTRTQYF.

V gene TRBV6-1 combines with J gene TRBJ2-7; as DNA is missing, the TRBD1 call by TCRdb cannot be tested. The CDR3 extends over 15 amino acids. The germline CDR1 and CDR2 sequences are MNHNS and SASEGT. CDR3: CASSEEGQASSEQYF.

The rearrangement uses TRBV20-1 and TRBJ1-5; TCRdb's D call of TRBD1 is untestable without DNA. There are 14 residues in the CDR3. From germline, CDR1 is DFQATT and CDR2 SNEGSKA (reference sequence). The CDR3 loop reads CSAPRGGSNQPQHF.

The chain combines TRBV20-1 with TRBJ2-7; TCRdb's assignment of TRBD1 cannot be checked, as there is no DNA. Germline CDR1 and CDR2: DFQATT and SNEGSKA (reference sequence). CDR3 size: 13 residues. The CDR3: CSATPGRGYEQYF.

The genes are TRBV2 and TRBJ2-4. The CDR3 has 11 amino acids. Germline-derived CDR1 and CDR2 are SNHLY and FYNNEI. This chain's CDR3 is CASTPSAIQYF.

This chain uses TRBV4-3 with TRBJ2-7. CDR1 is LGHNA and CDR2 is YSLEER in the germline V gene. The CDR3 is made up of 14 amino acids. CDR3 protein: CASSQEIFTYEQYF.

This CDR3 reads CASSQAGLTGGTISPYEQYF. The chain carries TRBV4-2 and TRBJ2-7; the D gene TCRdb calls, TRBD2, cannot be checked with no DNA. CDR3 size: 20 residues. Germline loops: CDR1 LGHNA, CDR2 YNFKEQ.

This rearrangement joins TRBV4-1 to TRBJ2-7; TCRdb designates TRBD2, a call that cannot be tested without DNA. Germline V gives CDR1 MGHRA, CDR2 YSYEKL. This CDR3 contains 20 residues. CDR3 region: CASSQRLAGGTRRAPHEQYF.

The genes are TRBV7-8 and TRBJ2-4; the TCRdb D gene call, TRBD1, has no DNA to confirm it. The CDR3 is made up of 14 amino acids. Germline V lookup: CDR1 SGHVS, CDR2 FQNEAQ. This CDR3 is CASSLQGAKNIQYF.

The genes are TRBV6-4 and TRBJ2-1; lacking DNA, the TRBD1 call made by TCRdb goes unchecked. The germline V gene encodes CDR1 MRHNA and CDR2 SNTAGT. The CDR3 is 16 residues long. The chain's CDR3 is CASSRTGKKAYNEQFF.

The rearrangement joins TRBV5-1 to TRBJ1-1; the TRBD1 assignment by TCRdb is unverifiable without DNA. CDR1 and CDR2 (germline): SGHRS, YFSETQ. The CDR3 is 15 residues long. CDR3 amino acids: CASSLEGIRGAEAFF.

This rearrangement joins TRBV6-6 to TRBJ2-2. The CDR3 has 13 amino acids. Germline loops: CDR1 MNHNY, CDR2 SVGAGI (reference sequence). The chain's CDR3 is CASSTAWTGELFF.

V and J are TRBV7-9 and TRBJ2-7. The CDR3 has 13 amino acids. Per germline, CDR1 SEHNR and CDR2 FQNEAQ (reference sequence). The CDR3 region is CASSSPGSYEQYF.